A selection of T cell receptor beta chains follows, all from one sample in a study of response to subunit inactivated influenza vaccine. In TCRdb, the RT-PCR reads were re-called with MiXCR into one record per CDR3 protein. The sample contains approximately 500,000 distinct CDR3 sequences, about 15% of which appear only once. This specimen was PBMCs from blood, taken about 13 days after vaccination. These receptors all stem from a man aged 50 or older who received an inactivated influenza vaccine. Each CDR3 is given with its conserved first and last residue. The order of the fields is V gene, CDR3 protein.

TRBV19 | CASSIPEQGVKTGELFF
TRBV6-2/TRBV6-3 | CASSPPRDTYGYTF
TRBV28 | CATSGGGSYEQYF
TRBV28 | CASSFKGGLYSNQPQHF
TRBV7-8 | CASSFFLQGYEQFF
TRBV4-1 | CASSQDIYNSPLHF
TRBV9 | CASSNSGRAADTQYF
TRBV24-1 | CATSFQTGGTQYF
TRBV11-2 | CASSLEVAEAYYNEQFF
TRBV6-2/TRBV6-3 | CASTLHRGSTNEKLFF
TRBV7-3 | CASSLTRSSWDTQYF
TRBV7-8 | CASSLGLGANNEQFF
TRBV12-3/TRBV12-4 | CASTTSGNTIYF
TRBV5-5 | CASSLIAGKHEQFF
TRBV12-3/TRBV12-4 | CASSLGNYNEQFF
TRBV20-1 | CSARERETQYF
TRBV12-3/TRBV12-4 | CASSRLSSSYNEQFF
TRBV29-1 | CSVGLVTNTGELFF
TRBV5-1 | CASSWGQEGTEAFF
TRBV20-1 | CSARDFRLAEHNEQFF
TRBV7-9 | CASSPGTMNYGYTF
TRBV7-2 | CASSLQDQPQHF
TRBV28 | CASSFRAGRNTGELFF
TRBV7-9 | CASRSTGTSSYNEQFF
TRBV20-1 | CSAPRRGSPRTDTQYF
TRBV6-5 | CASSYSNSQIYNSPLHF
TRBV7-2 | CASSRQGASLEQYF
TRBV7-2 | CASSSGRTGITQYF
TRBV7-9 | CASSGMDRDADTQYF
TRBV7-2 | CASSLGQVAGNEQYF
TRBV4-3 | CASSSSPATGSFTGELFF
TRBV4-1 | CASSHQQGIQPQHF
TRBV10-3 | CAISDPTTGARSGANVLTF
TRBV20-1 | CSARTGKGSYEQYF
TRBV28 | CASSQREAYGANVLTF
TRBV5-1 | CASSPTAGGRDLGGELFF
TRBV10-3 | CAISDSQDNEQFF
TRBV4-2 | CASSQDLLRQVTAYEQYF
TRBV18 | CASSLLAGETGANVLTF
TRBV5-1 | CASSSVTGTGGLISYEQYF
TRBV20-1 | CSARDSSGVLEQYF
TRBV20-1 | CSARASGGYEQYF
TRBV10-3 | CAINRPQSQLYSNQPQHF
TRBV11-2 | CASSLMRGGSDTQYF
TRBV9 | CASSGSGGSYNEQFF
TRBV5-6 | CASSFGGRATDTQYF
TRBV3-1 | CASSQGTWDEKLFF
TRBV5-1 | CASSLLDANTGELFF
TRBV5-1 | CASSLSPLGSGEKLFF
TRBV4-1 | CASSQGQGGSDTQYF
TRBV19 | CASSTRRNTGELFF
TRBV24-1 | CATSDSQRDARDTQYF
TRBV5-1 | CASSSGALARQFF
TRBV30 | CAWTSGTGDYEQYF
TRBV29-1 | CSVVYRGLLNTEAFF